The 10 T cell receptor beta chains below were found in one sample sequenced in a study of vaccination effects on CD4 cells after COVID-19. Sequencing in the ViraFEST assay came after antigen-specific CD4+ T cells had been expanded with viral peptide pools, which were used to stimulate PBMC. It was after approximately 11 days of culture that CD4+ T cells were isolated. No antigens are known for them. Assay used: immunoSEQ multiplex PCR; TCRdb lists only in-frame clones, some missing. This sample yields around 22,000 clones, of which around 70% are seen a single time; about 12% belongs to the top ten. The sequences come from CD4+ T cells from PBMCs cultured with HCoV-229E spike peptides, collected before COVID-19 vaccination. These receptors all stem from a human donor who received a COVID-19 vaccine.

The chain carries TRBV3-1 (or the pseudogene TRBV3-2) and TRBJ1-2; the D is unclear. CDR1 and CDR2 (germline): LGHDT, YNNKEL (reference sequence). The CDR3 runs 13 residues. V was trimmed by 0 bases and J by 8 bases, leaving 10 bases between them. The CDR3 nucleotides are TGTGCCAGCAGCCAAGAAGGGAGGATAGGCTACACCTTC. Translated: CASSQEGRIGYTF.

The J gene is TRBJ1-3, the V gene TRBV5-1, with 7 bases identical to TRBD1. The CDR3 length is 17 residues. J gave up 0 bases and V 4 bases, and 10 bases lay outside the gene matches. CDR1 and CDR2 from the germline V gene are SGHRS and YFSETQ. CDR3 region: CASSQNTQGSSGNTIYF. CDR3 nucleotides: TGCGCCAGCAGCCAGAATACACAGGGGAGCTCTGGAAACACCATATATTTT.

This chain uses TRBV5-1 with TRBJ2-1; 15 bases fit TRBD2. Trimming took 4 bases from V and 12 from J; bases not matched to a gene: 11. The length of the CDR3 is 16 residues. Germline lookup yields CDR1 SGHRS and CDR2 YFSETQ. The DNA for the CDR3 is TGCGCCAGCAGCGAGGGCGGACTAGCGGGGGGGCCGGCGCAGTTCTTC. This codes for CASSEGGLAGGPAQFF. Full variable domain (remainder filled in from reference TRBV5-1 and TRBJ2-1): KAGVTQTPRYLIKTRGQQVTLSCSPISGHRSVSWYQQTPGQGLQFLFEYFSETQRNKGNFPGRFSGRQFSNSRSEMNVSTLELGDSALYLCASSEGGLAGGPAQFFGPGTRLTVL.

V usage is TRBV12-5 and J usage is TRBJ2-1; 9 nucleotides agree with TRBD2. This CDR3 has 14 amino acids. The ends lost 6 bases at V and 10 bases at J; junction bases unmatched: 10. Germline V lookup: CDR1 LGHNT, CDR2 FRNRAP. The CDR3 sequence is CASGAGTSWREQFF. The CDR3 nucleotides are TGTGCTAGTGGGGCCGGGACTAGCTGGCGGGAGCAGTTCTTC.

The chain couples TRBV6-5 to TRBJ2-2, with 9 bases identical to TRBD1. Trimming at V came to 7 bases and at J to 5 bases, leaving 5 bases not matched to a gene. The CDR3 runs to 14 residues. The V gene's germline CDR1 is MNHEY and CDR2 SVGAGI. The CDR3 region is CASTRQGGTGELFF. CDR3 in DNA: TGTGCCAGCACCCGACAGGGGGGGACCGGGGAGCTGTTTTTT.

In DNA, the CDR3 is TGTGCCAGCAGCGTAGCTGGGGTTGGTCAGCCCCAGCATTTT. Protein sequence: CASSVAGVGQPQHF. The chain has TRBV9 and TRBJ1-5; D ambiguous. The CDR3 contains 14 residues. V lost 0 bases and J 6 bases, leaving 10 bases between the germline ends. Germline V CDR1 and CDR2: SGDLS, YYNGEE.

The CDR3 DNA sequence: TGCGCCAGCAAAGACAGATACGAGCAGTTCTTC. The encoded protein is CASKDRYEQFF. The gene calls are TRBV5-1 and TRBJ2-1; maybe TRBD1 (5 bases). The CDR3 spans 11 residues. V lost 6 bases to trimming and J lost 10 bases, with 11 bases between them. The germline V gene has CDR1 SGHRS and CDR2 YFSETQ.

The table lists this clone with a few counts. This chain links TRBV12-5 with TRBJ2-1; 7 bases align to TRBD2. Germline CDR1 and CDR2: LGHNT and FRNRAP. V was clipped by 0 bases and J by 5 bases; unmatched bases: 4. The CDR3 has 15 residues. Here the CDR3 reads CASGLVASGNNEQFF. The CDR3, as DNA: TGTGCTAGTGGTTTGGTGGCTAGCGGAAACAATGAGCAGTTCTTC.

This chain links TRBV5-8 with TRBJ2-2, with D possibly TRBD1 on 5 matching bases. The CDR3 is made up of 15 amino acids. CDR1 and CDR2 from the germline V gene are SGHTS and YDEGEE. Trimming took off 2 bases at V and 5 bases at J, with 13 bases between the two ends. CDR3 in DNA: TGTGCCAGCAGCTTACAGACAGTGAAAACCGGGGAGCTGTTTTTT. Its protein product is CASSLQTVKTGELFF.

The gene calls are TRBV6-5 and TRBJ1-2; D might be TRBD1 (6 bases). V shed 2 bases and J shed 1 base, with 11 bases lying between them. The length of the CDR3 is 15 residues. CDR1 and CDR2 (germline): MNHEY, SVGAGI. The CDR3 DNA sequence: TGTGCCAGCAGTTACCAACAGGGACTTAACTATGGCTACACCTTC. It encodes CASSYQQGLNYGYTF.